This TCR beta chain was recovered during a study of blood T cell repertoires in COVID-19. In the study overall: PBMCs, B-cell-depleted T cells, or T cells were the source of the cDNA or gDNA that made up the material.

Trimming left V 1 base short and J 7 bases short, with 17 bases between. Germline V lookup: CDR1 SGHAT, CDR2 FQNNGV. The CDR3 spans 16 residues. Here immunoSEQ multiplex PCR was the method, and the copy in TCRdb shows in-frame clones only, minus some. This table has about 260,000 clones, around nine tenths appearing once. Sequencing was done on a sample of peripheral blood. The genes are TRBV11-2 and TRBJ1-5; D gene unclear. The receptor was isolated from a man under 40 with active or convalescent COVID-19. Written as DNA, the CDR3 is TGTGCCAGCAGCTTAGGTGGAGGGCAGTCGCGGCAGCCCCAGCATTTT. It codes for CASSLGGGQSRQPQHF.